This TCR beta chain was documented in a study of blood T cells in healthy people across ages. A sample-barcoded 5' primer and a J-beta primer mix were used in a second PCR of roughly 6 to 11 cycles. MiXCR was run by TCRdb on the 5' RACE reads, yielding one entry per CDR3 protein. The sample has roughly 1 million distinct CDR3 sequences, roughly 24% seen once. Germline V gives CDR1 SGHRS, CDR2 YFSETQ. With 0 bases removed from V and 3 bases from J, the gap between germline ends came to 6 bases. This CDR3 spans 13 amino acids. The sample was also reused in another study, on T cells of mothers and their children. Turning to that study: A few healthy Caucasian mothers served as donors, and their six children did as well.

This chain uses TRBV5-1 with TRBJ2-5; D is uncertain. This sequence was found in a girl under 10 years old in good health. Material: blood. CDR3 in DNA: TGCGCCAGCAGCTTGGGGCACAAAGAGACCCAGTACTTC. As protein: CASSLGHKETQYF. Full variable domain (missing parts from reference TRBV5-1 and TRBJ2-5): KAGVTQTPRYLIKTRGQQVTLSCSPISGHRSVSWYQQTPGQGLQFLFEYFSETQRNKGNFPGRFSGRQFSNSRSEMNVSTLELGDSALYLCASSLGHKETQYFGPGTRLLVL.